One sample yielded the 3 T cell receptor beta chains listed below, sequenced in a study of blood T cell repertoires in COVID-19. The repertoire was sequenced with immunoSEQ multiplex PCR; TCRdb's copy has only in-frame clones and lacks some. The sample records about 76,000 clones, 70% to 90% being singletons. Input material: peripheral blood. Receptors were obtained from a man aged 25 to 45 with acute or convalescent COVID-19.

The chain has TRBV6-2 or TRBV6-3 and TRBJ1-1; D may be TRBD1 (5 bases). V was pared by 2 bases and J by 3 bases, with 13 bases between. Germline V gene sequence: CDR1 MNHEY, CDR2 SVGEGT. This CDR3 is 15 amino acids long. CDR3 in DNA: TGTGCCAGCAGTTACCGGGGGAGTTCCTACACTGAAGCTTTCTTT. Translating gives CASSYRGSSYTEAFF.

This sequence joins TRBV3-1 (or the pseudogene TRBV3-2) and TRBJ1-6; D is undetermined. Trimming pared 5 bases from V and 7 bases from J, leaving 6 bases between. CDR1 is LGHDT and CDR2 is YNNKEL in the germline V gene (reference sequence). The length of the CDR3 is 12 residues. CDR3 in amino acids: CASSDTNSPLHF. The CDR3 DNA sequence: TGTGCCAGCAGCGACACGAATTCACCCCTCCACTTT.

The rearrangement uses TRBV9 and TRBJ2-2, with 10 nucleotides matching TRBD1. The CDR3 contains 16 residues. V lost 3 bases and J lost 4; bases outside the gene matches: 6. From germline, CDR1 is SGDLS and CDR2 YYNGEE. CDR3 sequence (DNA): TGTGCCAGCAGCGATCCGACAGGGGGCCCCACCGGGGAGCTGTTTTTT. Translating gives CASSDPTGGPTGELFF.